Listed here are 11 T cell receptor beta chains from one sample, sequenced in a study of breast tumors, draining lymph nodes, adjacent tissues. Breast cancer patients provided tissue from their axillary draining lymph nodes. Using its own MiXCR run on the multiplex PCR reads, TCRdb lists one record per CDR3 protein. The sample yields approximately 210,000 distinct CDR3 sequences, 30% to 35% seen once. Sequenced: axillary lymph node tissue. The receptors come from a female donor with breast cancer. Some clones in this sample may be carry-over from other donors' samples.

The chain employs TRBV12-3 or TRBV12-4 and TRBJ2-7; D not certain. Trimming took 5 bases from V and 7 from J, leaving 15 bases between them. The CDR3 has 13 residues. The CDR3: CASSQVSTGEQYF. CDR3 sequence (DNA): TGTGCCAGCAGTCAGGTTAGCACCGGGGAGCAGTACTTC.

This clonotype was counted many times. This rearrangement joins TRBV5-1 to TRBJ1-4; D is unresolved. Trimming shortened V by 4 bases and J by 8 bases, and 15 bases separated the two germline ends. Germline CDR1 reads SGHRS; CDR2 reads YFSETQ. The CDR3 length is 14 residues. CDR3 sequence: CASSRMGDGEKLFF. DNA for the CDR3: TGCGCCAGCAGCCGGATGGGCGACGGGGAAAAACTGTTTTTT.

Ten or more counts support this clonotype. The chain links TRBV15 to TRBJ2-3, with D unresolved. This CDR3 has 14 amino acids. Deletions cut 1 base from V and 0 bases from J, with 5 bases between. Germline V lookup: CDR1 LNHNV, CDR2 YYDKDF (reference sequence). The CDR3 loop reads CATSRVASTDTQYF. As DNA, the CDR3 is TGTGCCACCAGCAGAGTAGCTAGCACAGATACGCAGTATTTT.

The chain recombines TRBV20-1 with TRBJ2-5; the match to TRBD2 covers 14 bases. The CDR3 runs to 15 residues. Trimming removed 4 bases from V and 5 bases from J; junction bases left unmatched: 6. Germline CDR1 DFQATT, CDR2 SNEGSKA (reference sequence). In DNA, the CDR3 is TGCAGTGCTACGGGACTAGCGGGAGTCCCCGAGACCCAGTACTTC. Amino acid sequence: CSATGLAGVPETQYF.

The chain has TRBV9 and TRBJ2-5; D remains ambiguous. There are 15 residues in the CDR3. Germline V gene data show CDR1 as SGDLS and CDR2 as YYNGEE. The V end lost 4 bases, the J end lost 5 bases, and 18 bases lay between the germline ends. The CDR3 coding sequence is TGTGCCAGCAGCAATAGGGATTCCGACCGGGAGACCCAGTACTTC. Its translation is CASSNRDSDRETQYF.

CDR3 coding DNA: TGCAGCTATGGGAAGGGATACGAGCAGTACTTC. This gives the protein CSYGKGYEQYF. The V and J genes are TRBV29-1 and TRBJ2-7; D not certain. The CDR3 consists of 11 residues. The V and J ends lost 8 bases and 4 bases respectively, with 12 bases between them. Germline V gene data show CDR1 as SQVTM and CDR2 as ANQGSEA.

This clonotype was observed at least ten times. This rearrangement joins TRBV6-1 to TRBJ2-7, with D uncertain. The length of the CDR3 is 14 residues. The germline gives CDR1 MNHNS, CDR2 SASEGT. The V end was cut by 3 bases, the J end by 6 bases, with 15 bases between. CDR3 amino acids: CASSDFVRKLEQYF. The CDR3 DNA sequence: TGTGCCAGCAGTGATTTTGTTAGAAAGCTCGAGCAGTACTTC.

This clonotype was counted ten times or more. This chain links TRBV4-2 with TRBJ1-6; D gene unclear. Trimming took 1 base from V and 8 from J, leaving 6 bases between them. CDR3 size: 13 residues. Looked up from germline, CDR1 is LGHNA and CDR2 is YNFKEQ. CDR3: CASSQGSDSPLHF. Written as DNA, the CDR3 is TGTGCCAGCAGCCAAGGCAGTGATTCACCCCTCCACTTT.

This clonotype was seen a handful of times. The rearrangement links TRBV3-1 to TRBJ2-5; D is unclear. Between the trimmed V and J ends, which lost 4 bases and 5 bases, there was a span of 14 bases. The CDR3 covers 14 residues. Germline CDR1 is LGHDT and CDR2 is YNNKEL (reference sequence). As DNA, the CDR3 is TGTGCCAGCAGCCCTCAAGTGGGATGGGAGACCCAGTACTTC. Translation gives CASSPQVGWETQYF.

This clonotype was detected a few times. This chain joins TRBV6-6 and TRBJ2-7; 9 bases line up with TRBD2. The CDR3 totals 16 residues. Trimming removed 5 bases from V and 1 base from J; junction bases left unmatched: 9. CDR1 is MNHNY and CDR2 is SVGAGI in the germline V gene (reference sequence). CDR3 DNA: TGTGCCAGCAGTCCCCGGTCCAGCGGGAGGTCCTACGAGCAGTACTTC. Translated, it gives CASSPRSSGRSYEQYF.

CDR3 nucleotide sequence: TGTGCCAGCAGTGAAGCGCGTGGCTCTCGGCCCCAGCATTTT. Residues: CASSEARGSRPQHF. This sequence joins TRBV2 and TRBJ1-5; D is undetermined. Between the trimmed V and J ends, which lost 0 bases and 9 bases, there was a span of 12 bases. Germline V gene data show CDR1 as SNHLY and CDR2 as FYNNEI. CDR3 length equals 14 residues. Supplemented by reference TRBV2 and TRBJ1-5, the full variable domain reads EPEVTQTPSHQVTQMGQEVILRCVPISNHLYFYWYRQILGQKVEFLVSFYNNEISEKSEIFDDQFSVERPDGSNFTLKIRSTKLEDSAMYFCASSEARGSRPQHFGDGTRLSIL.